The clone carrying this T cell receptor (beta chain) was counted ten times or more. Germline and junction disagree at one end, which may indicate a read error. 2 million unsorted PBMCs were stored in RNAlater at -80 °C before RNA extraction. These data are taken from a study of neurological immune-mediated disorders. Every sequencing run gave over 190 million TCR-beta sequences, taken from 15-18 subjects. MiXCR was run by TCRdb on the 5' RACE reads, yielding one entry per CDR3 protein. The sample records about 46,000 distinct CDR3 sequences, around 4.5% being singletons. CDR3 length: 14 amino acids. Germline V gene lookup returns CDR1 MGHRA and CDR2 YSYEKL.

The sample was PBMCs. This TCR derives from a woman aged 60-70 years with multiple sclerosis. This chain joins TRBV4-1 and TRBJ1-6; no definite D call. The CDR3 DNA reads TGCGCCAGCAGCCAGTTCGGGAACAATTCACCCCTCAACTTT. Its protein product is CASSQFGNNSPLNF.